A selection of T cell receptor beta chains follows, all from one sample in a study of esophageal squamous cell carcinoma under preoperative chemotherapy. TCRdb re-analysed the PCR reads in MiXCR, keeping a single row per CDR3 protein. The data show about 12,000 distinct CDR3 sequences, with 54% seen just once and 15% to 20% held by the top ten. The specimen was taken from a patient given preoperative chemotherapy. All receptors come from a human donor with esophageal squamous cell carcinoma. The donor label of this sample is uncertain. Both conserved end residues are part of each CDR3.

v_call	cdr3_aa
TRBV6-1	CASRSSVSRNEQFF
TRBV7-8	CASSLRGGELFF
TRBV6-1	CASSEGQGRTDTQYF
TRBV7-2	CAGLGGGRPDTQYF
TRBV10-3	CAGKGGGGKDTQYF
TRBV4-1	CASSQGEHSGNTIYF
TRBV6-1	CASSEAGDGTYEQFF
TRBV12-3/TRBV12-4	CASSFLRQGNNEQFF
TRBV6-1	CASSSLASGYNEQFF
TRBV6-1	CASSEGGGGSCDPDTQYF
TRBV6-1	CASSHGAVNTETQYF
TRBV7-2	CASSQEQNQPQHF
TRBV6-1	CASSGGGNEQYF
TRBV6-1	CASSGRDNQPQHF
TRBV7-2	CASSSTGTDLYNEQFF
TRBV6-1	CASRKGTSGRDEQYF
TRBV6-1	CASRGRDWGGELFF
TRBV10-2	CASSIAYEQFF
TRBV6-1	CASSKTSGSGEQFF
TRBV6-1	CASSGDRGANEKLFF
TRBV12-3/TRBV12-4	CASSPNGQTQYF
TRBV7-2	CASSQGQNTEAFF
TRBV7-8	CASSWTPSYEQYF
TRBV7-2	CASSVQGGFKYF
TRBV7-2	CASSFPTSGSRLVDTQYF
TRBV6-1	CASSEAGGEQFF
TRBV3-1	CASNPQGLGETQYF
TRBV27	CASSRRGLARETQYF
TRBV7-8	CASSLVWLLAGHNEQFF
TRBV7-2	CASSSGQTLSYEQYF
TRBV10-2	CASSESDDPETQYF